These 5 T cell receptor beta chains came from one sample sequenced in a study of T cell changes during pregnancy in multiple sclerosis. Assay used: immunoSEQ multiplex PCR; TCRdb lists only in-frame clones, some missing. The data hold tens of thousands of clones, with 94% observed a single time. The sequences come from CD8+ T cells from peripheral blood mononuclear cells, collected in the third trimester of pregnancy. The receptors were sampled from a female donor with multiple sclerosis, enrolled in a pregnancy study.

DNA for the CDR3: TGTGCCAGCAGCTCAACAGGGAGAATATCCTACGAGCAGTACTTC. It is translated as CASSSTGRISYEQYF. The rearrangement uses TRBV27 and TRBJ2-7; TRBD1 is a possible D gene (6 bases). Germline lookup yields CDR1 MNHEY and CDR2 SMNVEV (reference sequence). Between the trimmed V and J ends, which lost 6 bases and 1 base, there was a span of 16 bases. The CDR3 extends over 15 amino acids.

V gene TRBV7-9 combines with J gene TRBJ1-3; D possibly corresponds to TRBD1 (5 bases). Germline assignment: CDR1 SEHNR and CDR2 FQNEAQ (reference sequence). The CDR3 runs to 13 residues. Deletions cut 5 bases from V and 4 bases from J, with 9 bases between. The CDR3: CASSPGVGNTIYF. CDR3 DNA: TGTGCCAGCAGCCCGGGGGTAGGAAACACCATATATTTT.

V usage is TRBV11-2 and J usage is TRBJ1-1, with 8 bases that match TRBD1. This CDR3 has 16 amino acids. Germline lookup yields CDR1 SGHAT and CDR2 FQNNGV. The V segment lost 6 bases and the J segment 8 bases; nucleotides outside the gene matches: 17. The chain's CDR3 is CASSPPPWDRRKEAFF. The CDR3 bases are TGTGCCAGCAGTCCCCCGCCCTGGGACAGGCGGAAAGAAGCTTTCTTT.

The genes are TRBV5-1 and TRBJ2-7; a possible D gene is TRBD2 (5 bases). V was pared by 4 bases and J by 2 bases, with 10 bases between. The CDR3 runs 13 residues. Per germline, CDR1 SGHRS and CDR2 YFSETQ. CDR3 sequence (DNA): TGCGCCAGCAGCGGCGGGCTTACCTACGAGCAGTACTTC. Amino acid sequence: CASSGGLTYEQYF.

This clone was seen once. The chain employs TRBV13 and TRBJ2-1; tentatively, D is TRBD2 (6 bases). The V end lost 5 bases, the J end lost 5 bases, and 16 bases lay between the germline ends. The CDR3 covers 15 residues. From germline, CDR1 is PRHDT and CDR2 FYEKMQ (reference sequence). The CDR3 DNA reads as TGTGCCAGCAGCGGGCTGGGCGGGACCGACAATGAGCAGTTCTTC. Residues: CASSGLGGTDNEQFF.